This passage covers 18 T cell receptor beta chains from one sample sequenced in a study of cytomegalovirus exposure and HLA in healthy donors. 13 Jbeta primers and 60 Vbeta primers were used for the PCR. Some clones are missing from TCRdb's copy, which holds only in-frame ones; the method was immunoSEQ multiplex PCR. Of about 140,000 clones in the sample, roughly 78% are singletons; the top ten hold over 2%. The sequenced sample consisted of PBMCs. Receptors originate from a man younger than 45 in good health and CMV-seronegative.

The rearrangement links TRBV11-2 to TRBJ1-6; D gene unclear. Trimming took 4 bases from V and 8 from J, leaving 6 bases between them. The CDR3 is 12 amino acids. The germline V gene has CDR1 SGHAT and CDR2 FQNNGV. The CDR3 DNA reads TGTGCCAGCAGCTCTAATGATTCACCCCTCCACTTT. Translated: CASSSNDSPLHF.

The gene calls are TRBV6-5 and TRBJ1-5; D is uncertain. Deletions cut 6 bases from V and 2 bases from J, with 8 bases between. CDR3 length equals 13 residues. Germline assignment: CDR1 MNHEY and CDR2 SVGAGI. This CDR3 reads CASRAVGNQPQHF. As DNA, the CDR3 is TGTGCCAGCAGGGCGGTGGGCAATCAGCCCCAGCATTTT.

The V gene is TRBV5-1, the J gene TRBJ2-2; 11 bases are shared with TRBD1. This CDR3 spans 16 amino acids. The V and J ends lost 4 bases and 2 bases, in that order; junction bases with no gene match: 4. CDR1 SGHRS and CDR2 YFSETQ come from the germline V gene. The CDR3 DNA reads as TGCGCCAGCAGCGCGGGACAGGGGGTCAACACCGGGGAGCTGTTTTTT. This codes for CASSAGQGVNTGELFF.

J is TRBJ1-2 and V is TRBV5-1, with TRBD1 matching over 9 bases. Germline CDR1 SGHRS, CDR2 YFSETQ. This CDR3 has 14 residues. V trimming: 1 base; J trimming: 2 bases; junction bases outside the gene matches: 0. The CDR3 reads CASSLTGGNYGYTF. DNA for the CDR3: TGCGCCAGCAGCTTGACAGGGGGCAACTATGGCTACACCTTC.

This clone was found once. The chain has TRBV6-6 and TRBJ1-4; 7 positions agree with TRBD1. Per the germline V gene, CDR1 is MNHNY and CDR2 is SVGAGI (reference sequence). The V segment lost 6 bases and the J segment 5 bases; nucleotides outside the gene matches: 6. CDR3 length: 14 amino acids. The DNA for the CDR3 is TGTGCCAGCAGCTACAGGGGAAAGAATGAAAAACTGTTTTTT. Translation: CASSYRGKNEKLFF.

This chain links TRBV2 with TRBJ2-3; 7 bases are shared with TRBD2. The germline CDR1 and CDR2 sequences are SNHLY and FYNNEI. The CDR3 totals 15 residues. Losses at the gene ends were 5 bases for V and 0 bases for J; bases not matched to a gene: 5. The CDR3 DNA reads as TGTGCCAGCAGTCTCGCGCGGGAGAGCACAGATACGCAGTATTTT. This sequence encodes CASSLARESTDTQYF.

The rearrangement joins TRBV6-5 to TRBJ2-2; 12 positions match TRBD2. CDR3 size: 15 residues. Germline CDR1 MNHEY, CDR2 SVGAGI. V lost 5 bases, J lost 5 bases, and 3 bases stayed unmatched. CDR3 protein: CASSPGTSGTGELFF. CDR3 nucleotide sequence: TGTGCCAGCAGTCCCGGGACTAGCGGGACCGGGGAGCTGTTTTTT.

The chain joins TRBV5-1 to TRBJ2-3; TRBD1 aligns across 9 bases. Germline V lookup: CDR1 SGHRS, CDR2 YFSETQ. The ends lost 3 bases at V and 2 bases at J; junction bases unmatched: 4. The CDR3 has 15 amino acids. In DNA form, the CDR3 reads TGCGCCAGCAGCTACGGGGACAGGGCCACAGATACGCAGTATTTT. Its translation: CASSYGDRATDTQYF. Combining the CDR3 with reference TRBV5-1 and TRBJ2-3 gives the whole variable domain KAGVTQTPRYLIKTRGQQVTLSCSPISGHRSVSWYQQTPGQGLQFLFEYFSETQRNKGNFPGRFSGRQFSNSRSEMNVSTLELGDSALYLCASSYGDRATDTQYFGPGTRLTVL.

This clone was seen more than once but under ten times. The chain is built from TRBV6-1 and TRBJ2-2; 12 positions agree with TRBD2. The germline V gene encodes CDR1 MNHNS and CDR2 SASEGT. The trim removed 2 bases at V and 6 bases at J, leaving 1 base unmatched. The CDR3 consists of 15 residues. CDR3 protein: CASSELAGGPGELFF. The DNA for the CDR3 is TGTGCCAGCAGTGAACTAGCGGGGGGGCCCGGGGAGCTGTTTTTT.

The chain has TRBV2 and TRBJ2-6, with D hard to call. V was shortened by 3 bases and J by 0 bases, with 6 bases between the two germline ends. This CDR3 region has 15 residues. Germline CDR1 SNHLY, CDR2 FYNNEI. The CDR3 sequence is CASSESHSGANVLTF. DNA of the CDR3: TGTGCCAGCAGTGAGAGCCACTCTGGGGCCAACGTCCTGACTTTC.

This chain connects TRBV10-3 to TRBJ2-7, with 10 bases matching TRBD2. V lost 5 bases, J lost 0 bases, and 4 bases stayed unmatched. The germline V gene encodes CDR1 ENHRY and CDR2 SYGVKD. The CDR3 runs 15 residues. CDR3 sequence reads: CAISSGGVSSYEQYF. The CDR3 DNA follows: TGTGCCATCAGTAGCGGGGGGGTTAGCTCCTACGAGCAGTACTTC.

The chain employs TRBV6-6 and TRBJ1-5; TRBD1 matches at 7 bases. V dropped 5 bases and J dropped 0; count of bases not matched to a gene: 4. CDR3 length equals 15 residues. Germline CDR1 MNHNY, CDR2 SVGAGI (reference sequence). The CDR3 protein is CASSKQGYSNQPQHF. Here the CDR3 DNA reads TGTGCCAGCAGTAAACAGGGGTATAGCAATCAGCCCCAGCATTTT.

Remarks on this clone: A junction boundary mismatches the germline segment, possibly from a read error. The CDR3 reads CASTSDRGFSPLNF. The CDR3 DNA is TGTGCCAGCACTTCGGACAGAGGGTTTTCACCCCTCAACTTT. The chain carries TRBV6-5 and TRBJ1-6, with D possibly being TRBD1 (6 bases). Per the germline V gene, CDR1 is MNHEY and CDR2 is SVGAGI. CDR3 size: 14 residues.

This chain's CDR3 is CASRNLVAGHYNEQFF. For the CDR3, the DNA is TGTGCCAGCAGGAACCTTGTAGCGGGTCATTACAATGAGCAGTTCTTC. The genes are TRBV27 and TRBJ2-1, with TRBD2 matching 7 bases. CDR1 and CDR2 from the germline V gene are MNHEY and SMNVEV (reference sequence). Trimming took 6 bases from V and 4 from J; bases not matched to a gene: 12. This CDR3 has 16 residues.

This chain links TRBV2 with TRBJ1-4; TRBD1 agrees at 10 bases. V lost 7 bases and J lost 7; bases outside the gene matches: 6. This CDR3 has 14 residues. Germline assignment: CDR1 SNHLY and CDR2 FYNNEI. The CDR3 nucleotides read TGTGCCAGCAAGATGGGGACAGGGGCTGAAAAACTGTTTTTT. It yields the protein CASKMGTGAEKLFF.

This chain links TRBV5-1 with TRBJ2-1; D uncertain. Germline values: CDR1 SGHRS, CDR2 YFSETQ. CDR3 length equals 13 residues. V was cut by 5 bases and J by 7 bases, with 13 bases left in between. The CDR3 bases are TGCGCCAGCAGTCCCCCGTCCCCGAATGAGCAGTTCTTC. Its protein product is CASSPPSPNEQFF.

The chain is built from TRBV6-5 and TRBJ2-7; the D gene is possibly TRBD1 (7 bases). The CDR3 is 13 residues long. Germline V gene lookup returns CDR1 MNHEY and CDR2 SVGAGI. V shed 9 bases and J shed 2 bases, with 14 bases lying between them. CDR3 DNA sequence: TGTGCCAGTCGACAGGGAGGACCCTACGAGCAGTACTTC. It translates to CASRQGGPYEQYF.

The CDR3 spells CSVEEGGLYTGELFF. The CDR3 DNA follows: TGCAGCGTTGAAGAGGGGGGACTCTACACCGGGGAGCTGTTTTTT. This chain links TRBV29-1 with TRBJ2-2; weak D call: TRBD2 (6 bases). The CDR3 is 15 residues long. Trimming stripped 0 bases from V and 3 bases from J, with 11 bases between. CDR1 is SQVTM and CDR2 is ANQGSEA in the germline V gene.